This T cell receptor beta chain was documented in a study of T cells in Graves' hyperthyroidism and ophthalmopathy. Regarding the study as a whole: Among clonotypes expanded in thyroid above 0.001, most were also found in blood.

As for this clonotype: What it recognizes is unknown.

Amplification yielded TCR beta CDR3 regions, with RNA transcripts as the source. First-round RT-PCR targeting the TCR CDR3 was performed with the HTBI primer set. TCRdb re-called the multiplex PCR reads with MiXCR, one entry per CDR3 protein. The data show fewer than 400,000 distinct CDR3 sequences, with around 25% seen just once and less than 85% held by the top ten. It was uncontrolled infection, other autoimmune disease, pregnancy or lactation that excluded patients. The CDR3 has 15 amino acids. The V end was cut by 8 bases, the J end by 0 bases, with 14 bases between. CDR1 is SNHLY, CDR2 FYNNEI, per germline.

The clonotype comes from a man aged 50 or older with Graves' hyperthyroidism. J is TRBJ1-3 and V is TRBV2; the D is unclear. What was sequenced was blood. The CDR3 DNA sequence: TGTGCCAGCCGGACGGACGGTAGCTCTGGAAACACCATATATTTT. The encoded protein is CASRTDGSSGNTIYF. Full variable domain (outside the CDR3, taken from reference TRBV2 and TRBJ1-3): EPEVTQTPSHQVTQMGQEVILRCVPISNHLYFYWYRQILGQKVEFLVSFYNNEISEKSEIFDDQFSVERPDGSNFTLKIRSTKLEDSAMYFCASRTDGSSGNTIYFGEGSWLTVV.